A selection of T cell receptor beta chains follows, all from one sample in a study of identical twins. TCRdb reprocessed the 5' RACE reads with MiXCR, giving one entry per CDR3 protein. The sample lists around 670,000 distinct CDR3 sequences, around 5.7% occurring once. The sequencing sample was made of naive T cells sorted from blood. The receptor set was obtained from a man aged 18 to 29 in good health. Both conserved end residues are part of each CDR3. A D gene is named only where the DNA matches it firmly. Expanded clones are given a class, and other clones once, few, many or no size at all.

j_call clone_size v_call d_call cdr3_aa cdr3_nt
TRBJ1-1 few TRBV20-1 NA CSARDRARGNTEAFF TGCAGTGCTAGAGACCGAGCCAGGGGGAACACTGAAGCTTTCTTT
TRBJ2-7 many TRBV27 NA CASSLSNSGDYEQYF TGTGCCAGCAGTTTATCGAACTCCGGCGACTACGAGCAGTACTTC
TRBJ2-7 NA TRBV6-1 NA CASIDTGFRPRSYEQYF TGTGCCAGCATAGATACAGGGTTTCGTCCCAGGTCCTACGAGCAGTACTTC
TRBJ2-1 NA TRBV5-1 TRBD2 CASSPAGTSAYNEQFF TGCGCCAGCAGTCCTGCCGGGACTAGCGCCTACAATGAGCAGTTCTTC
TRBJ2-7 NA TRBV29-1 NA CSVRRDTSYEQYF TGCAGCGTCCGCCGGGACACCTCCTACGAGCAGTACTTC
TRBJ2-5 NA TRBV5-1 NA CASWSAETQYF TGCGCCAGCTGGAGCGCAGAGACCCAGTACTTC
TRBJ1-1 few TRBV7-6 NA CASSFFEGTEAFF TGTGCCAGCAGCTTTTTTGAAGGAACTGAAGCTTTCTTT
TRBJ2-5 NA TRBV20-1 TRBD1 CSARDGDRGQETQYF TGCAGTGCTAGAGATGGGGACAGGGGGCAAGAGACCCAGTACTTC
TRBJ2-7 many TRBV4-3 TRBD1 CASSQGGQGISEQYF TGCGCCAGCAGCCAAGGCGGACAGGGGATTAGCGAGCAGTACTTC
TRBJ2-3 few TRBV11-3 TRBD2 CASSPPGLAGGGDTQYF TGTGCCAGCAGCCCTCCGGGACTAGCGGGAGGGGGAGATACGCAGTATTTT
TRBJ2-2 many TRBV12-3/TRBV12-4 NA CASKKEGAANTGELFF TGTGCCAGCAAAAAGGAGGGTGCAGCGAACACCGGGGAGCTGTTTTTT
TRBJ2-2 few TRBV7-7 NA CASSPYRGDTGELFF TGTGCCAGCAGCCCCTACCGGGGCGACACCGGGGAGCTGTTTTTT
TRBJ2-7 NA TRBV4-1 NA CASSQDLGLGEQYF TGCGCCAGCAGCCAAGACCTGGGACTGGGCGAGCAGTACTTC
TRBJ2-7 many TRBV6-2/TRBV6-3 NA CASKPGTYEQYF TGTGCCAGCAAGCCAGGGACCTACGAGCAGTACTTC
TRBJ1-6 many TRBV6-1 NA CASTKRGGGSYNSPLHF TGTGCCAGCACTAAAAGGGGAGGAGGGTCGTATAATTCACCCCTCCACTTT
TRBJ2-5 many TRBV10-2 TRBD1 CASSESLVGQGGYQETQYF TGCGCCAGCAGTGAGTCGTTAGTTGGACAGGGGGGGTACCAAGAGACCCAGTACTTC
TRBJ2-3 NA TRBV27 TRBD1 CASSYAGGPSIPTDTQYF TGTGCCAGCAGTTACGCAGGGGGTCCCTCCATCCCCACAGATACGCAGTATTTT
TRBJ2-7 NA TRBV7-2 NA CASSVDRSSYEQYF TGTGCCAGCAGCGTAGACAGGAGCTCCTACGAGCAGTACTTC
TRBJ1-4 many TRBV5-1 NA CASRGNEKLFF TGCGCCAGCAGGGGTAATGAAAAACTGTTTTTT
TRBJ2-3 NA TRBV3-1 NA CASSQVQGPSTDTQYF TGTGCCAGCAGCCAAGTTCAGGGGCCTAGCACAGATACGCAGTATTTT
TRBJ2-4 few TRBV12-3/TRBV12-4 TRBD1 CASGDRGLAKNIQYF TGTGCCAGCGGGGACAGGGGACTAGCCAAAAACATTCAGTACTTC
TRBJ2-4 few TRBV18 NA CASSPMSPGSKNIQYF TGTGCCAGCTCACCAATGTCTCCGGGTTCCAAAAACATTCAGTACTTC
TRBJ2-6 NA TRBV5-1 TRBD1 CASSLGGIGANVLTF TGCGCCAGCAGCTTAGGGGGCATTGGGGCCAACGTCCTGACTTTC
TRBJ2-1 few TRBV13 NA CATPGVDEQFF TGTGCCACGCCGGGGGTGGATGAGCAGTTCTTC
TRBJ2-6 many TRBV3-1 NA CASSQVLAGGANVLTF TGTGCCAGCAGCCAAGTTTTGGCGGGGGGGGCCAACGTCCTGACTTTC
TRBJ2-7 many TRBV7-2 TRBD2 CASSPRLAGDEQYF TGTGCCAGCAGCCCAAGACTAGCGGGAGACGAGCAGTACTTC
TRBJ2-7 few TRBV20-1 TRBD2 CSASISAAGGPGEQYF TGCAGTGCTAGTATCAGTGCGGCGGGAGGGCCGGGGGAGCAGTACTTC
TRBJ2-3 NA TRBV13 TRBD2 CASSLGAGNTQYF TGTGCCAGCAGCTTAGGAGCGGGGAATACGCAGTATTTT
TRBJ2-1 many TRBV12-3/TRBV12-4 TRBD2 CASTLAGGYNEQFF TGTGCCAGCACTCTAGCGGGAGGCTACAATGAGCAGTTCTTC
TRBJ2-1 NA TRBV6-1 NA CASSQDSPYNEQFF TGTGCCAGCAGCCAGGACAGCCCCTACAATGAGCAGTTCTTC
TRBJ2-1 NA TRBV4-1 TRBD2 CASSQELAGVHEQFF TGCGCCAGCAGCCAAGAACTAGCGGGAGTGCATGAGCAGTTCTTC
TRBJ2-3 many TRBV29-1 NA CSVEGGPNTDTQYF TGCAGCGTTGAAGGCGGTCCGAACACAGATACGCAGTATTTT
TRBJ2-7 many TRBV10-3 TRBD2 CAITPGLAGTYEQYF TGTGCCATCACCCCGGGACTAGCGGGAACCTACGAGCAGTACTTC
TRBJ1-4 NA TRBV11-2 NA CASSLAPWGGREKLFF TGTGCCAGCAGCTTAGCCCCTTGGGGGGGCAGGGAAAAACTGTTTTTT